This is a list of T cell receptor beta chains from one sample in a study of blood T cell repertoires in COVID-19. The repertoire was sequenced with immunoSEQ multiplex PCR; TCRdb's copy has only in-frame clones and lacks some. The sample includes 250,000 to 350,000 clones, 90% of them seen just once. The sample comprised PBMCs or T cells enriched from blood (not recorded which). The receptor source for this set is a young woman with acute COVID-19. CDR3s include the opening cysteine and the closing phenylalanine or tryptophan. Fields, in order: J gene, D gene, V gene, clone size, CDR3 DNA, CDR3 protein. The D gene is left open where the match is weak. Not every row has a clone size; where given, it reads once, few, many or a size class.

TRBJ1-5 | NA | TRBV15 | NA | TGTGCCACCAGCAGAGATCGGGCAGGGGTTAGGGTCCAGCATTTT | CATSRDRAGVRVQHF
TRBJ1-4 | NA | TRBV28 | NA | TGTGCCAGCAGTGCCCCCGTGGAGGAAAAACTGTTTTTT | CASSAPVEEKLFF
TRBJ2-7 | NA | TRBV7-9 | NA | TGTGCCAGCAGCCGGGGTAGGGCTGGTCCCTACGAGCAGTACTTC | CASSRGRAGPYEQYF
TRBJ1-2 | TRBD1 | TRBV6-5 | NA | TGTGCCAGCAGCCGCACAGGGGGGGCGCGGAGCTACACCTTC | CASSRTGGARSYTF
TRBJ2-5 | NA | TRBV3-1/TRBV3-2 | NA | TGTGCCAGCAGCCAAGCTGACGGGTCGCTTCAAGAGACCCAGTACTTC | CASSQADGSLQETQYF
TRBJ1-6 | TRBD1 | TRBV11-2 | NA | TGTGCCAGCAGCTACGGGACAGGGGGAAATTCACCCCTCCACTTT | CASSYGTGGNSPLHF
TRBJ2-1 | TRBD2 | TRBV19 | NA | TGTGCCAGTAGTATAGACGCGTCGGGGGGAGGAGGCTACAATGAGCAGTTCTTC | CASSIDASGGGGYNEQFF
TRBJ1-2 | NA | TRBV6-1 | NA | TGTGCCAGCAGTGAAAAAGGGGGGGGTAACTATGGCTACACCTTC | CASSEKGGGNYGYTF
TRBJ2-1 | TRBD1 | TRBV9 | NA | TGTGCCAGCAGCACCTCGGGACAGGGCTACAATGAGCAGTTCTTC | CASSTSGQGYNEQFF
TRBJ2-5 | TRBD2 | TRBV2 | NA | TGTGCCTCCCGGGGGAGGGACCAGTACTTC | CASRGRDQYF
TRBJ2-7 | NA | TRBV19 | NA | TGTGCCAGTAGTATAGGATCAGACTACGAGCAGTACTTC | CASSIGSDYEQYF
TRBJ2-7 | TRBD2 | TRBV27 | NA | TGTGCCAGCAGTTTATTGGGCGGGAGCGACTACGAGCAGTACTTC | CASSLLGGSDYEQYF
TRBJ1-2 | NA | TRBV4-1 | NA | TGCGCCAGCAGCCAAGAAGCAGGGAGGGGGGTTATTGGCTACACCTTC | CASSQEAGRGVIGYTF
TRBJ2-7 | TRBD1 | TRBV5-1 | once | TGCGCCAGCAGCTCCTCCTTTAGGACAGGGGGCTACGAGCAGTACTTC | CASSSSFRTGGYEQYF
TRBJ2-3 | TRBD1 | TRBV7-9 | few | TGTGCCAGCAGCTTAGCCAGGGGGCTGACAGATACGCAGTATTTT | CASSLARGLTDTQYF
TRBJ1-5 | TRBD1 | TRBV19 | NA | TGTGCCAGTAGTCGACAGGGCTATAGCAATCAGCCCCAGCATTTT | CASSRQGYSNQPQHF
TRBJ1-2 | TRBD1 | TRBV6-5 | NA | TGTGCCAGCAGTTACGGCAGGGGGCGCGGCTACACCTTC | CASSYGRGRGYTF
TRBJ2-1 | NA | TRBV14 | once | TGTGCCAGCAGCCCCCTCGGTAGTACCTACAATGAGCAGTTCTTC | CASSPLGSTYNEQFF
TRBJ2-1 | NA | TRBV18 | NA | TGTGCCAGCTTCCAGTCGCCCGATGCCTACAATGAGCAGTTCTTC | CASFQSPDAYNEQFF
TRBJ2-5 | NA | TRBV11-3 | NA | TGTGCCAGCAGCCTCCTCCCGGCAGGGGAGGGGGAGACCCAGTACTTC | CASSLLPAGEGETQYF
TRBJ1-3 | NA | TRBV11-2 | NA | TGTGCCAGCAGCCTAGACTACTCTGGAAACACCATATATTTT | CASSLDYSGNTIYF
TRBJ2-2 | TRBD1 | TRBV9 | NA | TGTGCCAGCAGCGTAGAGGGACAGGGGGCCTCGAACACCGGGGAGCTGTTTTTT | CASSVEGQGASNTGELFF
TRBJ1-5 | NA | TRBV27 | NA | TGTGCCAGCAGCCCCGGGACATTCAGCAATCAGCCCCAGCATTTT | CASSPGTFSNQPQHF
TRBJ2-7 | NA | TRBV7-3 | NA | TGTGCCAGCAGCCTCTCGGGGGACTCCTCCTACGAGCAGTACTTC | CASSLSGDSSYEQYF
TRBJ1-2 | TRBD1 | TRBV7-3 | NA | TGTGCCAGCAGCTTAAAGGACAGGGGCTATGGCTACACCTTC | CASSLKDRGYGYTF
TRBJ1-6 | TRBD1 | TRBV11-3 | NA | TGTGCCAGCAGCACAACAGGGGGGAATTCACCCCTCCACTTT | CASSTTGGNSPLHF
TRBJ1-6 | NA | TRBV7-9 | NA | TGTGCCAGCAGCACAGGTCCTGACGGTAATTCACCCCTCCACTTT | CASSTGPDGNSPLHF
TRBJ2-3 | TRBD2 | TRBV5-1 | NA | TGCGCCAGCAGGTGGACTAGCGGGAGCCCCACAGATACGCAGTATTTT | CASRWTSGSPTDTQYF
TRBJ2-2 | NA | TRBV10-2 | NA | TGCGCCAGCAGTGAGCCGGGGATGGGGAACACCGGGGAGCTGTTTTTT | CASSEPGMGNTGELFF
TRBJ1-5 | TRBD1 | TRBV5-5 | once | TGTGCCAGCAGCTTGGGGACAGGGCAGTTGAGCAATCAGCCCCAGCATTTT | CASSLGTGQLSNQPQHF
TRBJ2-7 | TRBD2 | TRBV19 | NA | TGTGCCAGTAGTAATGGCCTAGCGGGATTCTACGAGCAGTACTTC | CASSNGLAGFYEQYF
TRBJ2-7 | TRBD1 | TRBV6-5 | once | TGTGCCAGCAGTTACGGTTTGACAGGGGGCGATGAGCAGTACTTC | CASSYGLTGGDEQYF
TRBJ2-3 | NA | TRBV7-3 | NA | TGTGCCAGCAGCTTATGGGACTTACCCGCAGATACGCAGTATTTT | CASSLWDLPADTQYF
TRBJ2-7 | NA | TRBV9 | NA | TGTGCCAGCAGCGTAGGGTGGAGCGGAAGCACCTACGAGCAGTACTTC | CASSVGWSGSTYEQYF
TRBJ1-2 | NA | TRBV25-1 | NA | TGTGCCAGCAGTGAAGAAGCAGGGAACTATGGCTACACCTTC | CASSEEAGNYGYTF
TRBJ1-1 | TRBD1 | TRBV30 | NA | TGTGCCTGGAGTGCCGGACAGGGAGGTCGCACTGAAGCTTTCTTT | CAWSAGQGGRTEAFF
TRBJ1-2 | NA | TRBV28 | once | TGTGCCAGCAGTTTATCCCTCGGGAGGGGTGGCTACACCTTC | CASSLSLGRGGYTF
TRBJ2-7 | NA | TRBV7-9 | NA | TGTGCCAGCAGCTTAGCCTCAGGGGCGGCCTACGAGCAGTACTTC | CASSLASGAAYEQYF
TRBJ1-2 | TRBD1 | TRBV9 | NA | TGTGCCAGCAGCGTAGGAGGGACAGAGTATTTCTATGGCTACACCTTC | CASSVGGTEYFYGYTF
TRBJ2-3 | TRBD2 | TRBV7-6 | NA | TGTGCCAGCAGCTTAGTCCCTAGCGGGAGTGATACGCAGTATTTT | CASSLVPSGSDTQYF
TRBJ2-7 | NA | TRBV12-3/TRBV12-4 | once | TGTGCCAGCAGTTTTATGACTCTCGGGCAGTACTTC | CASSFMTLGQYF
TRBJ1-1 | NA | TRBV28 | few | TGTGCCAGCAGTTTAAACAGGGAGGGGCAGAACACTGAAGCTTTCTTT | CASSLNREGQNTEAFF
TRBJ2-3 | NA | TRBV7-9 | NA | TGTGCCAGCAGCCCCCGGGGCACAGATACGCAGTATTTT | CASSPRGTDTQYF
TRBJ2-7 | TRBD2 | TRBV28 | NA | TGTGCCAGCAGACCGACTAGCGGGATAGGGTACGAGCAGTACTTC | CASRPTSGIGYEQYF
TRBJ2-3 | NA | TRBV27 | NA | TGTGCCACCTCTAGCGAGACGATCACAGATACGCAGTATTTT | CATSSETITDTQYF
TRBJ1-2 | NA | TRBV5-6 | NA | TGTGCCAGCAGCTTGGCAGGGGTTGTTAACTATGGCTACACCTTC | CASSLAGVVNYGYTF
TRBJ2-7 | NA | TRBV19 | NA | TGTGCCAGTAGTATAGCGGCCAGGGCGAACGGCGAGCAGTACTTC | CASSIAARANGEQYF
TRBJ1-6 | NA | TRBV15 | NA | TGTGCCACCAGCAGAGATGGGCAGGCCTCATGGGATTCACCCCTCCACTTT | CATSRDGQASWDSPLHF
TRBJ2-1 | TRBD2 | TRBV29-1 | NA | TGCAGCGTTGTTGGACTAGCGGGATCCTCCTACAATGAGCAGTTCTTC | CSVVGLAGSSYNEQFF
TRBJ2-2 | TRBD1 | TRBV12-5 | NA | TGTGCTAGTGAGGACAGGGGTACCGGGGAGCTGTTTTTT | CASEDRGTGELFF